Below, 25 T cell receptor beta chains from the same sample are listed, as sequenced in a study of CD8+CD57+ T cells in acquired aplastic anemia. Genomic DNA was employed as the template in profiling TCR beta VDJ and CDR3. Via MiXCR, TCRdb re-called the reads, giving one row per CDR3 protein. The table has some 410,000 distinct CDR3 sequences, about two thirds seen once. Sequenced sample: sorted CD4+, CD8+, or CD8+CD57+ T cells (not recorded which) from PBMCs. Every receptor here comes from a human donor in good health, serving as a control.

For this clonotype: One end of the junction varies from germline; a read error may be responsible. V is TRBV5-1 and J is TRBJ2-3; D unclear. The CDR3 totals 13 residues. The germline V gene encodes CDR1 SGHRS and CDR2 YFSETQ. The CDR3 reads CASSVDLPGTQYF. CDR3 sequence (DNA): TGTGCCAGCAGCGTAGACCTGCCAGGTACGCAGTATTTT.

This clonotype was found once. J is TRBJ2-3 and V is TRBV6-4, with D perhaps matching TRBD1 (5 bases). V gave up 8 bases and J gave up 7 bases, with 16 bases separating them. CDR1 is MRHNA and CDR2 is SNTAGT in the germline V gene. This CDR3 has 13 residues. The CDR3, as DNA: TGTGCCAGCCGTGGGGCCCTCCGCAATACGCAGTATTTT. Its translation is CASRGALRNTQYF.

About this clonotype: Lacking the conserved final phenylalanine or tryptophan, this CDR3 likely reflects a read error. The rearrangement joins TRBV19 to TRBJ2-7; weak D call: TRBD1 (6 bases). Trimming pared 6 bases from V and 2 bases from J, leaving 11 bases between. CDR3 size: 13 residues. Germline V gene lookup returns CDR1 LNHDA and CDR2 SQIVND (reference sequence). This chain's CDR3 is CASSRQVAYEQYS. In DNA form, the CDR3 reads TGTGCCAGTAGCCGACAGGTCGCCTACGAGCAGTACTCC.

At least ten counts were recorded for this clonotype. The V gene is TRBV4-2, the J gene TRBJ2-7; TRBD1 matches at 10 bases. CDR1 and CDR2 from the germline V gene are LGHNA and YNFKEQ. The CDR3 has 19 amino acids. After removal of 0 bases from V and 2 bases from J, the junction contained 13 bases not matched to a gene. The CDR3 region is CASSQDFTVGTGEAYEQYF. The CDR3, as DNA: TGTGCCAGCAGCCAAGATTTCACAGTAGGGACAGGGGAAGCCTACGAGCAGTACTTC.

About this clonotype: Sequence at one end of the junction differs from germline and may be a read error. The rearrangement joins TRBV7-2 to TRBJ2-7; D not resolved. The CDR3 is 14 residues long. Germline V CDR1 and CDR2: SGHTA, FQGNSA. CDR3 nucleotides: TGTGCCAGCAGCCTCGATGCGAGCAATTACGAGCAGCACTTC. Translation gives CASSLDASNYEQHF.

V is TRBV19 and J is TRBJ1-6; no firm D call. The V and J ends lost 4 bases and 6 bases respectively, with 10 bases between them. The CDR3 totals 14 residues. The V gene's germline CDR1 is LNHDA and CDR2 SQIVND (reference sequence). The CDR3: CASSTGNVNSPLHF. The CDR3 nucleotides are TGTGCCAGTAGTACCGGGAATGTTAATTCACCCCTCCACTTT.

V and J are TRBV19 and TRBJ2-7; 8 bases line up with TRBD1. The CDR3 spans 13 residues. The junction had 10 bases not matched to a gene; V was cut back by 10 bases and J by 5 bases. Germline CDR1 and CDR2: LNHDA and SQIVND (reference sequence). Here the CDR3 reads CAITTGQGNEQYF. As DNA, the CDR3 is TGTGCCATCACTACCGGACAGGGTAACGAGCAGTACTTC.

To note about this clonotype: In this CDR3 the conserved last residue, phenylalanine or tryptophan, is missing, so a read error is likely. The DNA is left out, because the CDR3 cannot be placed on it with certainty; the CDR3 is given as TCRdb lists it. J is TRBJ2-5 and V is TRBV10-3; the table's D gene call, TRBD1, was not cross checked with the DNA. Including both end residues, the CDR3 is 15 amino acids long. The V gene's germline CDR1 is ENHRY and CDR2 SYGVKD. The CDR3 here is CAIKGVFDSPIHFGN.

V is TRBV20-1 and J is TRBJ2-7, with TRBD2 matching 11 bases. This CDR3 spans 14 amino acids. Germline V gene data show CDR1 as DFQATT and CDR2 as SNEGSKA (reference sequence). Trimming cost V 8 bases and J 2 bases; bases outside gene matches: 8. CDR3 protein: CSSTFSGRAYEQYF. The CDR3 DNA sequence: TGCAGTTCGACCTTTAGCGGGAGGGCCTACGAGCAGTACTTC.

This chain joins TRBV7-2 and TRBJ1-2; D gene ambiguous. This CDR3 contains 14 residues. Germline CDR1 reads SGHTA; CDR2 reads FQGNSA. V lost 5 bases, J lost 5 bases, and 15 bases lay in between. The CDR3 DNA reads TGTGCCAGCAGCGCGGAAGAGAGAAGTTATGGCTACACCTTC. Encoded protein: CASSAEERSYGYTF.

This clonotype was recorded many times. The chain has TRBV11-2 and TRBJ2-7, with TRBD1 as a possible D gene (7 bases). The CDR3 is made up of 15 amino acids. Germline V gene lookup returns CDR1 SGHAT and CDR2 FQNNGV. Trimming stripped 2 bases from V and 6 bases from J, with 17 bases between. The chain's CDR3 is CASSLSAGGSSEQYF. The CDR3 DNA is TGTGCCAGCAGCTTATCAGCAGGGGGGAGTAGCGAGCAGTACTTC.

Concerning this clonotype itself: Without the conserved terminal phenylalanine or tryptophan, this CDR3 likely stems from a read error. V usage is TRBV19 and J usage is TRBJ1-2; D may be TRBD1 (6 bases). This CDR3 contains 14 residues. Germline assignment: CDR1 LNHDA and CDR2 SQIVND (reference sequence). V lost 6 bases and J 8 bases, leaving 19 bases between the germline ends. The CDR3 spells CASSPGATTGGYTI. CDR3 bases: TGTGCCAGTAGCCCAGGGGCTACGACAGGCGGCTACACCATC.

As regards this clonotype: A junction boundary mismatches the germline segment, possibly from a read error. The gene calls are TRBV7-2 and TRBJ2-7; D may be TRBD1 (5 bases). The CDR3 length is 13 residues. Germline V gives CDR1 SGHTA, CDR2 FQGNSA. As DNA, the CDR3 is TGTGCCACCAGTAGGGAAAGGGGCTACGAGAAGTACTTC. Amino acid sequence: CATSRERGYEKYF.

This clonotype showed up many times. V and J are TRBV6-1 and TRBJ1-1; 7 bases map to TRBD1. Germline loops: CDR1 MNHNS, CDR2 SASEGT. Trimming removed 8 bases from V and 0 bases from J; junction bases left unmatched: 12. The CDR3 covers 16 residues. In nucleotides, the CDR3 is TGTGCCAGCGATAGAGGGGGCGATCGGGTGAACACTGAAGCTTTCTTT. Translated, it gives CASDRGGDRVNTEAFF.

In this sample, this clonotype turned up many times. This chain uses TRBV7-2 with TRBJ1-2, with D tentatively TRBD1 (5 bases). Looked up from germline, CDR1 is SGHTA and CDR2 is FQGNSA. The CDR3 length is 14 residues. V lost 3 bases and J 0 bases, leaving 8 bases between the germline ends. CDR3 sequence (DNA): TGTGCCAGCAGCTTTGTACAGGCTAACTATGGCTACACCTTC. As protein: CASSFVQANYGYTF.

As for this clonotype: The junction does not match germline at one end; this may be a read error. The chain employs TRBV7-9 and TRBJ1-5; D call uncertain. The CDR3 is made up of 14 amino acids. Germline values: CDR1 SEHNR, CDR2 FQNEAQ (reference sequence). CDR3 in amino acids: CASSLQTRAGYTFF. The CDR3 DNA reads TGTGCCAGCAGCTTGCAGACTCGTGCGGGCTACACCTTCTTT.

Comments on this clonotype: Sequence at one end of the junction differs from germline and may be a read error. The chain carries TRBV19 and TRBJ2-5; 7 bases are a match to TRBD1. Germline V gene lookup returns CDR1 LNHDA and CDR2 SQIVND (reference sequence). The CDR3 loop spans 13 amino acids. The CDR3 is CASLIDREAPQHF. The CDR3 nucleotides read TGTGCCAGTTTGATAGACAGGGAAGCACCCCAGCACTTC. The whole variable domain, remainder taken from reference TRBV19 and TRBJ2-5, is DGGITQSPKYLFRKEGQNVTLSCEQNLNHDAMYWYRQDPGQGLRLIYYSQIVNDFQKGDIAEGYSVSREKKESFPLTVTSAQKNPTAFYLCASLIDREAPQHFGPGTRLLVL.

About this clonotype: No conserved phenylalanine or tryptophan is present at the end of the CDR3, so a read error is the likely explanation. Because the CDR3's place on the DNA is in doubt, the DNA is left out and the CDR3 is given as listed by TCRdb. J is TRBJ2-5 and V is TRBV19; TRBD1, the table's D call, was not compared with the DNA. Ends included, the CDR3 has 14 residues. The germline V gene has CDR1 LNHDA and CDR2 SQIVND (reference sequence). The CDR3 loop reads CASDNRGREETKYL.

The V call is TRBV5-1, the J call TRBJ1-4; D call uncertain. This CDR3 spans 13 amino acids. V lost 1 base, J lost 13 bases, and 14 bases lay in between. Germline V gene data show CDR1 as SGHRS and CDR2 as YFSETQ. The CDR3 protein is CASSLIDVELLFF. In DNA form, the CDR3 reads TGCGCCAGCAGCTTGATAGATGTTGAATTACTGTTTTTT.

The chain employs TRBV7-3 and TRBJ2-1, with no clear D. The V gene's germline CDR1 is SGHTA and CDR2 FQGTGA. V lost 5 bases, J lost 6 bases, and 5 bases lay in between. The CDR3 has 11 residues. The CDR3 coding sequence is TGTGCCAGCAGCGCGAGCAATGAGCAGTTCTTC. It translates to CASSASNEQFF. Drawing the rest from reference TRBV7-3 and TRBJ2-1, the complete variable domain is GAGVSQTPSNKVTEKGKYVELRCDPISGHTALYWYRQSLGQGPEFLIYFQGTGAADDSGLPNDRFFAVRPEGSVSTLKIQRTERGDSAVYLCASSASNEQFFGPGTRLTVL.

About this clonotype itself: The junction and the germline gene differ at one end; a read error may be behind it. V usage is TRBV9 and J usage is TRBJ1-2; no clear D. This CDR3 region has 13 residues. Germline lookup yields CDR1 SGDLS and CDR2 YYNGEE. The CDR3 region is CASSSLGSSNEQF. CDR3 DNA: TGTGCCAGCAGCTCATTAGGATCGTCGAATGAGCAGTTC.

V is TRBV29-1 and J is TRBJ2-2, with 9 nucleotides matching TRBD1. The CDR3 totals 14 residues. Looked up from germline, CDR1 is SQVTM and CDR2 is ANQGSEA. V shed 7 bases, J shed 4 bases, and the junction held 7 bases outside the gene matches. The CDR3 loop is CSGGQGRVTGELFF. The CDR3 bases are TGCAGCGGGGGACAGGGTCGTGTCACCGGGGAGCTGTTTTTT.

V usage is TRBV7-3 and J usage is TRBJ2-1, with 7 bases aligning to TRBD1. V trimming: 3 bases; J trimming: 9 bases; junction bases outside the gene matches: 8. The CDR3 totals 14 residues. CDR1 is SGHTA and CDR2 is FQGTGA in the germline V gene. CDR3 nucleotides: TGTGCCAGCAGCTTCGGGGCCAGGGGGAGTGAGCAGTTCTTC. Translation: CASSFGARGSEQFF.

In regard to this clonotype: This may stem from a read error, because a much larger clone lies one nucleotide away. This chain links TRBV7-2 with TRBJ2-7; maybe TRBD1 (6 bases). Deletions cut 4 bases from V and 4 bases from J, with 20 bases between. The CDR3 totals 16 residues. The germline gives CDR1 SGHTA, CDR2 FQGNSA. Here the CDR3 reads CASSSMKRTVPYEQYF. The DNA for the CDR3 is TGTGCCAGCAGCTCCATGAAAAGGACAGTACCTTACGAGCAGTACTTC.

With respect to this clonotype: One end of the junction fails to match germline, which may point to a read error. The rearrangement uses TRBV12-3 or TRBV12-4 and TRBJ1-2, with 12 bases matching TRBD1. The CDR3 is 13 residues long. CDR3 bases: TGTGCCAGCAGAACCCGGGGGACAGGGGGCGAGTCCTTC. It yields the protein CASRTRGTGGESF.